The rows below give T cell receptor beta chains drawn from one sample of a study of cytomegalovirus exposure and HLA in healthy donors. Generated by immunoSEQ multiplex PCR, the TCRdb table keeps only in-frame clones and is missing some. The table lists around 150,000 clones, 75% to 80% of them singletons, with 2% to 2.5% in the top ten. Material for sequencing was PBMCs. Receptors originate from a man aged 25-40 years in good health and CMV-seronegative. CDR3s include the opening cysteine and the closing phenylalanine or tryptophan. Each record gives: J gene, V gene, D gene, clone size, CDR3 DNA, CDR3 protein. The D gene is left open where the match is weak. Only some rows state a clone size, as once, few, many or a class for expanded clones.

j_call: TRBJ1-2; v_call: TRBV5-1; d_call: -; clone_size: -; cdr3_nt: TGCGCCAGCAGCGAGTCTAACTATGGCTACACCTTC; cdr3_aa: CASSESNYGYTF
j_call: TRBJ1-5; v_call: TRBV10-2; d_call: -; clone_size: once; cdr3_nt: TGCGCCAGCGGTCAAAGGACAGATCTCAATCAGCCCCAGCATTTT; cdr3_aa: CASGQRTDLNQPQHF
j_call: TRBJ2-3; v_call: TRBV15; d_call: TRBD2; clone_size: -; cdr3_nt: TGTGCCACCAGCAGACCGCCTAGCGGGAGGGCAGATACGCAGTATTTT; cdr3_aa: CATSRPPSGRADTQYF
j_call: TRBJ1-1; v_call: TRBV7-2; d_call: -; clone_size: -; cdr3_nt: TGTGCCAGCAGCTACCTCAGGAACACTGAAGCTTTCTTT; cdr3_aa: CASSYLRNTEAFF
j_call: TRBJ2-7; v_call: TRBV6-5; d_call: TRBD1; clone_size: -; cdr3_nt: TGTGCCAGCAGTTACTCGAGACAGGGTAGCTCCTACGAGCAGTACTTC; cdr3_aa: CASSYSRQGSSYEQYF
j_call: TRBJ2-6; v_call: TRBV6-5; d_call: -; clone_size: few; cdr3_nt: TGTGCCAGCAGTTACGGAGTCTCTGGGGCCAACGTCCTGACTTTC; cdr3_aa: CASSYGVSGANVLTF
j_call: TRBJ1-1; v_call: TRBV5-4; d_call: TRBD1; clone_size: -; cdr3_nt: TGTGCCAGCAGCTCCGGGGACAGGGCTTCTACTGAAGCTTTCTTT; cdr3_aa: CASSSGDRASTEAFF
j_call: TRBJ2-5; v_call: TRBV27; d_call: TRBD2; clone_size: -; cdr3_nt: TGTGCCAGCAGCCAACGACTAGCGGGAGGGCAAGAGACCCAGTACTTC; cdr3_aa: CASSQRLAGGQETQYF
j_call: TRBJ2-5; v_call: TRBV5-4; d_call: -; clone_size: -; cdr3_nt: TGTGCCAGCAGCTTGTTTCCTAGCAGGTTAGAGACCCAGTACTTC; cdr3_aa: CASSLFPSRLETQYF
j_call: TRBJ1-5; v_call: TRBV27; d_call: -; clone_size: once; cdr3_nt: TGTGCCAGCAGTTTATCAGGGGTTCAGCCCCAGCATTTT; cdr3_aa: CASSLSGVQPQHF
j_call: TRBJ2-2; v_call: TRBV7-3; d_call: -; clone_size: -; cdr3_nt: TGTGCCAGCAGCTTAGAAGGGGGACGTAGCGGGGAGCTGTTTTTT; cdr3_aa: CASSLEGGRSGELFF
j_call: TRBJ2-5; v_call: TRBV11-2; d_call: -; clone_size: few; cdr3_nt: TGTGCCAGCAGCTTAGTGGCAGGGTGGGAAGAGACCCAGTACTTC; cdr3_aa: CASSLVAGWEETQYF
j_call: TRBJ2-7; v_call: TRBV5-4; d_call: -; clone_size: few; cdr3_nt: TGTGCCAGCAGCTTGATTTCCCCGGGGAAACACGAGCAGTACTTC; cdr3_aa: CASSLISPGKHEQYF
j_call: TRBJ1-5; v_call: TRBV7-9; d_call: -; clone_size: -; cdr3_nt: TGTGCCAGCGGTCCGACAGAGGCGAATCAGCCCCAGCATTTT; cdr3_aa: CASGPTEANQPQHF
j_call: TRBJ2-4; v_call: TRBV4-1; d_call: TRBD2; clone_size: -; cdr3_nt: TGCGCCAGCAGCCAAGCGGGAGGGACCCAAAACATTCAGTACTTC; cdr3_aa: CASSQAGGTQNIQYF
j_call: TRBJ2-7; v_call: TRBV6-1; d_call: -; clone_size: -; cdr3_nt: TGTGCCAGCAGTGAATTGATTAGTACCCCCTACGAGCAGTACTTC; cdr3_aa: CASSELISTPYEQYF
j_call: TRBJ1-6; v_call: TRBV6-1; d_call: -; clone_size: -; cdr3_nt: TGTGCCAGCAGTGCTGACAGTGGGTATAATTCACCCCTCCACTTT; cdr3_aa: CASSADSGYNSPLHF